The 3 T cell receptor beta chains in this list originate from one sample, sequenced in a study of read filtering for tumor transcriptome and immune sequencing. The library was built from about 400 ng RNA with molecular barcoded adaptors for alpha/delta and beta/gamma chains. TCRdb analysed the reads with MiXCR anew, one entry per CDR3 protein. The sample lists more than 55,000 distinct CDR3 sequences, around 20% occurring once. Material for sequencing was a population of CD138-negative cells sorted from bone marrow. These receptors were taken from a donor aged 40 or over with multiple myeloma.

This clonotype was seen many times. DNA of the CDR3: TGTGCCACCAGTGACCCCACAGGGGCGGCCGGGGAGCTGTTTTTT. Its protein product is CATSDPTGAAGELFF. The chain employs TRBV24-1 and TRBJ2-2, with TRBD1 matching over 7 bases. The germline V gene encodes CDR1 KGHDR and CDR2 SFDVKD. Unmatched junction bases numbered 7, after V lost 4 bases and J lost 6 bases. CDR3 length equals 15 residues.

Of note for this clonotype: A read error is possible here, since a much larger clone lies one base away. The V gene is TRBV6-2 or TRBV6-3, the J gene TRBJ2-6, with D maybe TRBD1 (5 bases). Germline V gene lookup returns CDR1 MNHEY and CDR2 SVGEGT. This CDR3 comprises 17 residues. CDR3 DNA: TGTGCCAGCAGCCCCCCTGGAAACCCCTCTGGGGCCAACGTCCTGATTTTC. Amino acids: CASSPPGNPSGANVLIF.

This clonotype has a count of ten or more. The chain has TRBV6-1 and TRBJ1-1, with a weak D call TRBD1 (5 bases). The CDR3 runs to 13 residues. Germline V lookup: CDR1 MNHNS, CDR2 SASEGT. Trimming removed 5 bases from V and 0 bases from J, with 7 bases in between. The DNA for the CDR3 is TGTGCCAGCAGTACAGGTATGAACACTGAAGCTTTCTTT. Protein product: CASSTGMNTEAFF.